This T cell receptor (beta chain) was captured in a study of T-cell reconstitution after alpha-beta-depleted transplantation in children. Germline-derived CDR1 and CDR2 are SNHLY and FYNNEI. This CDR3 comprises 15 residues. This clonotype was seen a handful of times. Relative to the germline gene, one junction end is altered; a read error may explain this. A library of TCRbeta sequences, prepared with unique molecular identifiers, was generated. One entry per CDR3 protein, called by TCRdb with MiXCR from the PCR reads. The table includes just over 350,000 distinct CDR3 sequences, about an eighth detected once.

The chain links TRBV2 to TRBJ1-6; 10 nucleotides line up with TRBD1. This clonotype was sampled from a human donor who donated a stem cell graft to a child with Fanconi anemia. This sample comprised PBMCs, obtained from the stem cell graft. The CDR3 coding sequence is TGTGCCAGCAGGAGGGACAGGGGTTATATTTCACCCCTCCACTTT. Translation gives CASRRDRGYISPLHF.